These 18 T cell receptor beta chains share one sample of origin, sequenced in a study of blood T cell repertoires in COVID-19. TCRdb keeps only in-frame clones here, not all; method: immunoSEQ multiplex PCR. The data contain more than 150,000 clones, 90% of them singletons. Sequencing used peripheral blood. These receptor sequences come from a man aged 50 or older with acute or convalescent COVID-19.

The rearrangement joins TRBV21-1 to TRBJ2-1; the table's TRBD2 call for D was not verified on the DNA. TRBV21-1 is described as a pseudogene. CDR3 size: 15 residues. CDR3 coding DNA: TGTGCCAGCAGCAAAGAGGTAGGAGGCTGCAATGAGCAGTTCTTC. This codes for CASSKEVGGCNEQFF.

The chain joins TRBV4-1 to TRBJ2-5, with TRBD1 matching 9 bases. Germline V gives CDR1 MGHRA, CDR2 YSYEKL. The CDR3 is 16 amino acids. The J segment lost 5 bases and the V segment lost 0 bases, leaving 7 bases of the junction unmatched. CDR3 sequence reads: CASSQEDRGSWETQYF. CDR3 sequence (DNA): TGCGCCAGCAGCCAAGAGGACAGGGGTTCGTGGGAGACCCAGTACTTC.

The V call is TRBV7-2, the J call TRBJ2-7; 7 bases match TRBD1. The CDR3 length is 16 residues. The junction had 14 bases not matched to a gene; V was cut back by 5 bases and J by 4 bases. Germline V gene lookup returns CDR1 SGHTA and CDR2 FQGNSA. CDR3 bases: TGTGCCAGCAGCCCCGCTGGGACAGCTGGAATTTACGAGCAGTACTTC. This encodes CASSPAGTAGIYEQYF. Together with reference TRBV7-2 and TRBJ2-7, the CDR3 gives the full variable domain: GAGVSQSPSNKVTEKGKDVELRCDPISGHTALYWYRQSLGQGLEFLIYFQGNSAPDKSGLPSDRFSAERTGGSVSTLTIQRTQQEDSAVYLCASSPAGTAGIYEQYFGPGTRLTVT.

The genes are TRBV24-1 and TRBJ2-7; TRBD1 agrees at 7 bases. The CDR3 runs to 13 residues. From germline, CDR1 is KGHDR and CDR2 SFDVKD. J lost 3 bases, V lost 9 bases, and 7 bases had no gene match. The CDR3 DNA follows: TGTGCCACCTATCTAGGACAGGACTACGAGCAGTACGTC. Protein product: CATYLGQDYEQYV.

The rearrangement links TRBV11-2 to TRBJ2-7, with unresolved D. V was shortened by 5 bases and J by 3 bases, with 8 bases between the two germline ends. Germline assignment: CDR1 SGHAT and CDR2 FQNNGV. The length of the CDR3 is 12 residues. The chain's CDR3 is CASSPPSYEQYF. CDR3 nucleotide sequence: TGTGCCAGCAGCCCTCCCAGCTACGAGCAGTACTTC.

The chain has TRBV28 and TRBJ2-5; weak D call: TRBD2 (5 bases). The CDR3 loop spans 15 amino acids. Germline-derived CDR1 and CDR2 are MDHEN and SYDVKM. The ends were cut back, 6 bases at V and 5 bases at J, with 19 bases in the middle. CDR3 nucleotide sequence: TGTGCCAGCAGCCGAACCCGGGGAGTTCGGGAGACCCAGTACTTC. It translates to CASSRTRGVRETQYF.

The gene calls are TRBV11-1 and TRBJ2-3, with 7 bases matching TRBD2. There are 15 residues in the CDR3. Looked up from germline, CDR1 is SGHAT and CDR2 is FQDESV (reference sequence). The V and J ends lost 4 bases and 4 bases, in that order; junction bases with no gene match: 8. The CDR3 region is CASSSKAGRADTQYF. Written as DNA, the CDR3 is TGTGCCAGCAGCTCAAAGGCAGGGAGGGCAGATACGCAGTATTTT.

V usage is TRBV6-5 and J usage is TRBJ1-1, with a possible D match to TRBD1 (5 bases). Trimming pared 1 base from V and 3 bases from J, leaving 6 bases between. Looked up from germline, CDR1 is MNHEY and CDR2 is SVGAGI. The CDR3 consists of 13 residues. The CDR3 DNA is TGTGCCAGCAGTTACTTCAGGGACACTGAAGCTTTCTTT. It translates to CASSYFRDTEAFF.

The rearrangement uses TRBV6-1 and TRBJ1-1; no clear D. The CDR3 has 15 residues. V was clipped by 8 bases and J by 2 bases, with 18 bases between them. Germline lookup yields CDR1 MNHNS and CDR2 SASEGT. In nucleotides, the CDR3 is TGTGCCAGCGAAGCTTCATTATCAAGAAACACTGAAGCTTTCTTT. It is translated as CASEASLSRNTEAFF.

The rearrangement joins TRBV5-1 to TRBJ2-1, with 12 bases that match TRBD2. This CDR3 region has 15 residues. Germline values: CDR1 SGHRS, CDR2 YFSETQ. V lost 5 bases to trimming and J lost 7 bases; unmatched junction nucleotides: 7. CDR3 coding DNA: TGCGCCAGCAGTCCCCGGACTAGCGGGGCTAATGAGCAGTTCTTC. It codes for CASSPRTSGANEQFF.

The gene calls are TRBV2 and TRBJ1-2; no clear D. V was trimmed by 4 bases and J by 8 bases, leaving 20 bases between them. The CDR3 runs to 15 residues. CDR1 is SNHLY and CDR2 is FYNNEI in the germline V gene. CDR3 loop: CASSAELSALGGYTF. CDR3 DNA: TGTGCCAGCAGTGCAGAGCTTTCGGCCCTCGGGGGCTACACCTTC.

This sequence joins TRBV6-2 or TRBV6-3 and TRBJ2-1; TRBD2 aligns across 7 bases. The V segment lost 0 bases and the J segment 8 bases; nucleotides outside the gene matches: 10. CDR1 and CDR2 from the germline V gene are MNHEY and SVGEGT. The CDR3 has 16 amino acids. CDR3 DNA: TGTGCCAGCAGTTACTCTTCCGGACTAGGGGTCCATGAGCAGTTCTTC. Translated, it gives CASSYSSGLGVHEQFF.

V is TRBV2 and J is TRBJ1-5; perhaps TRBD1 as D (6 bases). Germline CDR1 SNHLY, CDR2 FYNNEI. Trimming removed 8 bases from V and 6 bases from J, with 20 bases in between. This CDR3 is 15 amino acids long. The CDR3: CASGPLGGATQPQHF. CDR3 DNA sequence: TGTGCCAGCGGGCCTCTCGGGGGGGCTACTCAGCCCCAGCATTTT. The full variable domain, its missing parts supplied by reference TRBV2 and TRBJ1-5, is EPEVTQTPSHQVTQMGQEVILRCVPISNHLYFYWYRQILGQKVEFLVSFYNNEISEKSEIFDDQFSVERPDGSNFTLKIRSTKLEDSAMYFCASGPLGGATQPQHFGDGTRLSIL.

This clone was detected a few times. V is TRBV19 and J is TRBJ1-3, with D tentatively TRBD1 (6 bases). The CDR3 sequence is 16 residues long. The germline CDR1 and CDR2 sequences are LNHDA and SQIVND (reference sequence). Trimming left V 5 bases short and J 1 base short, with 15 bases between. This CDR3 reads CASSASDSISGNTIYF. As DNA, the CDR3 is TGTGCCAGTAGTGCCTCGGACAGCATATCTGGAAACACCATATATTTT.

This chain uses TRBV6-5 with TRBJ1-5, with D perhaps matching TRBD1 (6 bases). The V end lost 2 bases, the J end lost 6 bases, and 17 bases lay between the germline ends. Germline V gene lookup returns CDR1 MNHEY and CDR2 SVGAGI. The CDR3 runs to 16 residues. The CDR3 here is CASSYPGTLTSQPQHF. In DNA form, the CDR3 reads TGTGCCAGCAGTTACCCAGGGACATTGACGAGTCAGCCCCAGCATTTT.

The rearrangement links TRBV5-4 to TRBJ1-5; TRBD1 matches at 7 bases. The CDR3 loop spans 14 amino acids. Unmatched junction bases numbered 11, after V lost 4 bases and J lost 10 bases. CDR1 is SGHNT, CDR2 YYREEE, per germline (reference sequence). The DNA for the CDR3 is TGTGCCAGCAGCCCAGACAGGGACCGGGGCCCCCAGCATTTT. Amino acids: CASSPDRDRGPQHF. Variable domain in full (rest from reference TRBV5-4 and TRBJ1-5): ETGVTQSPTHLIKTRGQQVTLRCSSQSGHNTVSWYQQALGQGPQFIFQYYREEENGRGNFPPRFSGLQFPNYSSELNVNALELDDSALYLCASSPDRDRGPQHFGDGTRLSIL.

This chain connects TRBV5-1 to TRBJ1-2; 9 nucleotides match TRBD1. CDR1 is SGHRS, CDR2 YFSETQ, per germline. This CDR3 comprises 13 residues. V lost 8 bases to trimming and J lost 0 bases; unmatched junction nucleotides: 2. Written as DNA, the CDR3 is TGCGCCAGTGGACAGGGGCCTAACTATGGCTACACCTTC. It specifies CASGQGPNYGYTF.

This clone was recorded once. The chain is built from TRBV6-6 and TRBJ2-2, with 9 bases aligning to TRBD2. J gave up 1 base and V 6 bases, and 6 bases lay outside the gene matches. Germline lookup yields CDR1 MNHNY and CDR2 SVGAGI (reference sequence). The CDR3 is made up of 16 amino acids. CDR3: CASSNTAGGNTGELFF. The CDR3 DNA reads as TGTGCCAGCAGCAACACAGCGGGGGGGAACACCGGGGAGCTGTTTTTT.